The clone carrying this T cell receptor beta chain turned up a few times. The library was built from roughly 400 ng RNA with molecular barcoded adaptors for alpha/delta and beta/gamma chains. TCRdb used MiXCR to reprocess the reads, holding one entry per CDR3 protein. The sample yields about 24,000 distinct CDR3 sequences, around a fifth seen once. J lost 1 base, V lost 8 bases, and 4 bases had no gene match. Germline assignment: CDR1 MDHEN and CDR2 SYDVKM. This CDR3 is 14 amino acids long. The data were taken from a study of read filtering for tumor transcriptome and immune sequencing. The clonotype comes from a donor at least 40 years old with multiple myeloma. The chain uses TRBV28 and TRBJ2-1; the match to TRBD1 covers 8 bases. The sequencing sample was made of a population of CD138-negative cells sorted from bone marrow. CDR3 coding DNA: TGTGCCAGCGGACAGGGTGGTTCCTACAATGAGCAGTTCTTC. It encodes CASGQGGSYNEQFF.